The sequence of this T cell receptor beta chain was determined in a study of T-cell reconstitution after alpha-beta-depleted transplantation in children. Study-wide results and limits: The main origin of T-cell counts and diversity one year after transplant was newly produced T cells. The study traced high day-60 TCRbeta diversity in some patients to surviving recipient T cells and thymic progenitors. Where alpha-beta T cells came from about two months after transplant was reportedly several hundred expanded graft clones.

Germline assignment: CDR1 SGHRS and CDR2 YFSETQ. This CDR3 is built from 13 residues. V gave up 6 bases and J gave up 7 bases, with 14 bases separating them. Researchers prepared the TCRbeta library using unique molecular identifiers, the study reports. TCRdb processed the PCR reads anew with MiXCR; each CDR3 protein has one entry. The repertoire consists of over 150,000 distinct CDR3 sequences, with approximately 6.8% occurring once and the leading ten covering about 5%. At least ten counts were recorded for this clonotype. Its cognate antigen is unknown. The clonotype was recovered from a girl younger than two with combined immunodeficiency, due to receive a stem cell transplant. Sequenced here: PBMCs, sampled before TCRalphabeta/CD19-depleted stem cell transplant. This rearrangement joins TRBV5-1 to TRBJ2-1; possibly TRBD2 for D (6 bases). The CDR3: CASMGRDENEQFF. For the CDR3, the DNA is TGCGCCAGCATGGGGCGGGACGAGAATGAGCAGTTCTTC.